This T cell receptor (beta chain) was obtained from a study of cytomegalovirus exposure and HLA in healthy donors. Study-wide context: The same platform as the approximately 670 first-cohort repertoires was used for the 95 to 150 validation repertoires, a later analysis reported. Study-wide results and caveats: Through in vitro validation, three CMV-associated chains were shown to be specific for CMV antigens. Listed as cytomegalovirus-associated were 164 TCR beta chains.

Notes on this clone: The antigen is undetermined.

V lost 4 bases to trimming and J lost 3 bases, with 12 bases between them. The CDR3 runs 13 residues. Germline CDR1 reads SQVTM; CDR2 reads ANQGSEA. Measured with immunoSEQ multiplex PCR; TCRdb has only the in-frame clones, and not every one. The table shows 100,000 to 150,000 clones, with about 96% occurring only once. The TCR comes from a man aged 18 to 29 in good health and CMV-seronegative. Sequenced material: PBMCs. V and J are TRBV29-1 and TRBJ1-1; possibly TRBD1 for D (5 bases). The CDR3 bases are TGCAGCGTTGTAGGCAGGGTCGACACTGAAGCTTTCTTT. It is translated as CSVVGRVDTEAFF.